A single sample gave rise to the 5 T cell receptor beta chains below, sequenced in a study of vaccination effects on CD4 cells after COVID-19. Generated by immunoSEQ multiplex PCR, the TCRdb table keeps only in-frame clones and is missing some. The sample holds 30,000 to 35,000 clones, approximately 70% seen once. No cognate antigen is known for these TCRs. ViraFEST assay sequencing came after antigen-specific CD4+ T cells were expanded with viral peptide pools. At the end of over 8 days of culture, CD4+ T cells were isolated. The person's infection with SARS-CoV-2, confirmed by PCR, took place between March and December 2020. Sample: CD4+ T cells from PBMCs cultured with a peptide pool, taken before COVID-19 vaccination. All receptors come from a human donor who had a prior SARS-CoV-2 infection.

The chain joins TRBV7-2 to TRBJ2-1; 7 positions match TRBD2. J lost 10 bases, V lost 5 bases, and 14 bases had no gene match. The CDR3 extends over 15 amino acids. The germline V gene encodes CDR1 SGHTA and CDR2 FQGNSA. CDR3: CASSQRGGRFGEQFF. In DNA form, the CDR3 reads TGTGCCAGCAGCCAACGGGGAGGGAGGTTCGGGGAGCAGTTCTTC. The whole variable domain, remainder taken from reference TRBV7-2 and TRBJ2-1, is GAGVSQSPSNKVTEKGKDVELRCDPISGHTALYWYRQSLGQGLEFLIYFQGNSAPDKSGLPSDRFSAERTGGSVSTLTIQRTQQEDSAVYLCASSQRGGRFGEQFFGPGTRLTVL.

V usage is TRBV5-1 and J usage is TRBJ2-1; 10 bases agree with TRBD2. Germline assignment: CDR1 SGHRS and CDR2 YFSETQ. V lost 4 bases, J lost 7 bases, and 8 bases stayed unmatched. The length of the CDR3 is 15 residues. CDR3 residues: CASSPLPTSGNEQFF. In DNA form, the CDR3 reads TGCGCCAGCAGCCCCCTCCCGACTAGCGGGAATGAGCAGTTCTTC.

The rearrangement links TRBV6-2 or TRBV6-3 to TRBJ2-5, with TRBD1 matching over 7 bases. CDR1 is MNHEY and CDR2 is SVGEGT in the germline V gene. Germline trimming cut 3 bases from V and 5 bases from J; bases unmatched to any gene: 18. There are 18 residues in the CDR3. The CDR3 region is CASSYRGQSRLGPETQYF. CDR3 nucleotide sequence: TGTGCCAGCAGTTATCGGGGACAGAGTCGACTGGGGCCTGAGACCCAGTACTTC.

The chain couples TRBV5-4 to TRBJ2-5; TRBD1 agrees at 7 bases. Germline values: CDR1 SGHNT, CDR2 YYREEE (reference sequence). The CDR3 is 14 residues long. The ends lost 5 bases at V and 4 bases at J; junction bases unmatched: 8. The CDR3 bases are TGTGCCAGCAGGCCGACAGGGAGTGTAGAGACCCAGTACTTC. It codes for CASRPTGSVETQYF.

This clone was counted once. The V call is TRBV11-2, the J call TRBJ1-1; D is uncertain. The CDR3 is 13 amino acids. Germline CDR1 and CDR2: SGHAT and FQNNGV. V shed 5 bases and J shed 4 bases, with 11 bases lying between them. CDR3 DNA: TGTGCCAGCAGCCAACGTAGGAGCACTGAAGCTTTCTTT. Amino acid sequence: CASSQRRSTEAFF.